The clone carrying this T cell receptor beta chain was counted between two and nine times. Per the original data handling: Amplification from reference gene primers served as the basis for estimated nucleated cell counts. This table comes from immunoSEQ multiplex PCR, and its TCRdb copy is limited to in-frame clones, with some not included. V and J calls and clone size are as listed in that table; D and trimming were resolved from the DNA. The sample gives 100,000 to 120,000 clones, roughly 91% of which show up once; around 3.2% is in the top ten. The sample belongs to a study of blood T cell repertoires in COVID-19. Study-wide context: Acute and convalescent COVID-19 specimens originated in the United States, Italy and Spain. Sample material is recorded as cDNA or gDNA derived from T cells, B-cell-depleted T cells, or PBMCs.

The CDR3 spans 15 residues. V gave up 4 bases and J gave up 0 bases; unmatched junction bases: 5. The germline CDR1 and CDR2 sequences are SEHNR and FQNEAQ (reference sequence). The sample taken for sequencing was peripheral blood. V is TRBV7-9 and J is TRBJ2-7; the match to TRBD2 covers 8 bases. The clonotype was recovered from a woman in her forties or fifties with acute or convalescent COVID-19. The CDR3 sequence: CASSSGGGTSYEQYF. Written as DNA, the CDR3 is TGTGCCAGCAGCTCCGGGGGGGGGACCTCCTACGAGCAGTACTTC.